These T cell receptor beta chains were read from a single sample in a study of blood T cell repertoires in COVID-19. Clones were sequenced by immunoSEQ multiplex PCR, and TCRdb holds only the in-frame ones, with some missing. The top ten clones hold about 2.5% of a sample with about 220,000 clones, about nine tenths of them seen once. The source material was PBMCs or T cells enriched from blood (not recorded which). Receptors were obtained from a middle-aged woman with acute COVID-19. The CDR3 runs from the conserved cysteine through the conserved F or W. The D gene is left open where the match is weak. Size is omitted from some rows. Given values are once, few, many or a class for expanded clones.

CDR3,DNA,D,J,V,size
CASSQVGRDLGYTF,TGCGCCAGCAGCCAAGTGGGTCGGGATCTTGGCTACACCTTC,-,TRBJ1-2,TRBV4-1,-
CASSPVEFGGSTEAFF,TGTGCCAGCAGCCCCGTTGAGTTTGGGGGCAGCACTGAAGCTTTCTTT,-,TRBJ1-1,TRBV11-3,-
CASSNSGTSGRAGELFF,TGTGCCAGCAGCAATTCCGGGACTAGCGGGAGGGCCGGGGAGCTGTTTTTT,TRBD2,TRBJ2-2,TRBV5-4,-
CASSREQETQYF,TGTGCCAGTAGTCGAGAACAAGAGACCCAGTACTTC,-,TRBJ2-5,TRBV19,-
CASSRTRGGYTF,TGTGCCAGCAGCCGCACCAGGGGTGGCTACACCTTC,-,TRBJ1-2,TRBV3-1/TRBV3-2,few
CASSQRGFNEKLFF,TGCGCCAGCAGTCAAAGGGGCTTTAATGAAAAACTGTTTTTT,-,TRBJ1-4,TRBV23-1,-
CASSSSNEQFF,TGTGCCAGCAGCTCATCCAATGAGCAGTTCTTC,-,TRBJ2-1,TRBV7-9,-
CASSELGTGASPLHF,TGTGCCAGCAGTGAATTAGGGACAGGGGCTTCACCCCTCCACTTT,TRBD1,TRBJ1-6,TRBV25-1,few
CSVEGQGVWTDTQYF,TGCAGCGTTGAGGGACAGGGGGTATGGACAGATACGCAGTATTTT,TRBD1,TRBJ2-3,TRBV29-1,-
CAVATSPGSLTGELFF,TGTGCCGTCGCGACTTCACCGGGGAGCCTCACCGGGGAGCTGTTTTTT,-,TRBJ2-2,TRBV24-1,-
CASREPRGQGIHEQYF,TGTGCCAGCAGGGAACCCAGGGGACAGGGGATCCACGAGCAGTACTTC,TRBD1,TRBJ2-7,TRBV2,-
CASGSGDSSNEKLFF,TGTGCTAGTGGTTCGGGGGACAGCTCTAATGAAAAACTGTTTTTT,TRBD1,TRBJ1-4,TRBV12-5,-
CASGGETQYF,TGTGCCAGCGGGGGGGAGACCCAGTACTTC,-,TRBJ2-5,TRBV11-2,-
CASSTATGPLHF,TGTGCCAGCAGCACAGCGACAGGGCCCCTCCACTTT,TRBD1,TRBJ1-6,TRBV7-9,-
CASNKNTEAFF,TGTGCCAGCAATAAGAACACTGAAGCTTTCTTT,-,TRBJ1-1,TRBV6-5,-
CASSQVGGAMNTEAFF,TGTGCCAGCAGCCAAGTGGGGGGGGCCATGAACACTGAAGCTTTCTTT,-,TRBJ1-1,TRBV3-1/TRBV3-2,-
CASRSTGLDTIYF,TGTGCCAGCAGGTCAACAGGGCTAGACACCATATATTTT,-,TRBJ1-3,TRBV6-6,-
CASSIDGVAGNTEAFF,TGTGCCAGTAGTATAGACGGCGTGGCAGGGAACACTGAAGCTTTCTTT,-,TRBJ1-1,TRBV19,once
CASSSTGDGGYTF,TGTGCCAGCAGCAGCACAGGGGATGGCGGCTACACCTTC,TRBD1,TRBJ1-2,TRBV7-2,-
CASSLGWGPSTEAFF,TGTGCCAGCAGCTTGGGGTGGGGGCCGAGCACTGAAGCTTTCTTT,-,TRBJ1-1,TRBV7-2,-
CASRQDISSYNEQFF,TGCGCCAGCAGACAGGACATAAGCTCCTACAATGAGCAGTTCTTC,-,TRBJ2-1,TRBV4-3,-
CASSDSGGPYEQYF,TGTGCCAGCAGCGATAGCGGGGGGCCCTACGAGCAGTACTTC,TRBD2,TRBJ2-7,TRBV9,-
CASSAALGNTIYF,TGTGCCAGCAGTGCAGCCCTTGGAAACACCATATATTTT,-,TRBJ1-3,TRBV2,-
CASSPRGGRAFF,TGTGCCAGTAGTCCCCGAGGGGGTAGGGCTTTCTTT,-,TRBJ1-1,TRBV19,few
CASSLEAAKRDTQYF,TGCGCCAGCAGCTTGGAAGCAGCGAAAAGAGATACGCAGTATTTT,-,TRBJ2-3,TRBV5-1,-
CASSARTGVLF,TGTGCCAGCAGCGCTCGGACAGGGGTTCTCTTC,TRBD1,TRBJ2-1,TRBV7-8,-
CASSPRGGNEKLFF,TGTGCCAGCAGCCCGAGAGGGGGTAATGAAAAACTGTTTTTT,-,TRBJ1-4,TRBV3-1/TRBV3-2,-